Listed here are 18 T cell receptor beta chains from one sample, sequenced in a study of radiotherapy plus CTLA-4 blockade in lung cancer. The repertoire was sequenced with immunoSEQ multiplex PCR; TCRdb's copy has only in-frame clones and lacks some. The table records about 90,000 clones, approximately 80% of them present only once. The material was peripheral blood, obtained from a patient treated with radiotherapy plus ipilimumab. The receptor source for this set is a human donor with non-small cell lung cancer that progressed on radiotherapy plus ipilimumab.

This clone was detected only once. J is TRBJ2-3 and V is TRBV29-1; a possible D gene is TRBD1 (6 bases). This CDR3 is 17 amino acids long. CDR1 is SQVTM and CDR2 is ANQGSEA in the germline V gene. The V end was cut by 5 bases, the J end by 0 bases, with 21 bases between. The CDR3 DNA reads TGCAGCGTTAAGTATTCTGTGGGACAAACTAGCACAGATACGCAGTATTTT. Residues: CSVKYSVGQTSTDTQYF.

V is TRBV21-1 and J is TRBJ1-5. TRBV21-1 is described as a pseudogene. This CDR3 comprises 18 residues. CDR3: CASSKGNGRDDTNQPQHF. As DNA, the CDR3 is TGTGCCAGCAGCAAAGGAAATGGTAGGGATGATACTAATCAGCCCCAGCATTTT.

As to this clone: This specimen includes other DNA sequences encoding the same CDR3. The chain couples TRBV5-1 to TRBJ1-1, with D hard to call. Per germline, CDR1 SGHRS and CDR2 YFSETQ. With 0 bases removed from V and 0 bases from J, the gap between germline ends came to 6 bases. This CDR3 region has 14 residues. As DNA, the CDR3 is TGCGCCAGCAGCTTGGCGGGTATGAACACTGAAGCTTTCTTT. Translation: CASSLAGMNTEAFF.

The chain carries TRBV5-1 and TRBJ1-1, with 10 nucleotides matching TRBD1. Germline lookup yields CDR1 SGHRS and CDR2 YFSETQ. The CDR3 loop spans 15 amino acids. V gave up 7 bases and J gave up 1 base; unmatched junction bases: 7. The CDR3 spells CASQIGQGGNTEAFF. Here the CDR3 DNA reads TGCGCCAGCCAGATCGGACAGGGGGGGAACACTGAAGCTTTCTTT.

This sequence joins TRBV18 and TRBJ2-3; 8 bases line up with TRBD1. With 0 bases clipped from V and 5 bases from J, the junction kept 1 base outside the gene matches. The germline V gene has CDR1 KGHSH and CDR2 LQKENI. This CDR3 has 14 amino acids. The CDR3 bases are TGTGCCAGCTCACCACCGACAGGGGTAGATACGCAGTATTTT. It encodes CASSPPTGVDTQYF.

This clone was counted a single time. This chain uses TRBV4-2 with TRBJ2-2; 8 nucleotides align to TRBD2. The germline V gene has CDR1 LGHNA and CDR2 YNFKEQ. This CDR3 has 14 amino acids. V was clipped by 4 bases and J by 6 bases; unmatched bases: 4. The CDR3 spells CASSLGLASGELFF. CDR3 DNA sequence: TGTGCCAGCAGCCTTGGACTAGCCTCCGGGGAGCTGTTTTTT.

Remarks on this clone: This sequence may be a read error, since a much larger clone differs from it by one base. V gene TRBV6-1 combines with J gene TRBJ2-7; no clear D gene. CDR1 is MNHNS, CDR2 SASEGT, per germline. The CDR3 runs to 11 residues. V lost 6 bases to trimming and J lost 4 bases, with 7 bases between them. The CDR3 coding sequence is TGTGCCAGCAGCCCCGCATACGAGCAGTACTTC. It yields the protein CASSPAYEQYF.

CDR3 nucleotides: TGTGCCAGTAGTATAGGGCAGGGGGCTGGGGCCAACGTCCTGACTTTC. This translates into CASSIGQGAGANVLTF. J is TRBJ2-6 and V is TRBV19, with 7 positions matching TRBD1. Trimming at V came to 1 base and at J to 2 bases, leaving 2 bases not matched to a gene. This CDR3 region has 16 residues. Germline CDR1 LNHDA, CDR2 SQIVND (reference sequence).

In DNA form, the CDR3 reads TGTGCCAGCAGAATACTAGGGGCCTATGGCTACACCTTC. Its translation is CASRILGAYGYTF. The chain links TRBV6-6 to TRBJ1-2, with D possibly being TRBD1 (5 bases). Germline V gene sequence: CDR1 MNHNY, CDR2 SVGAGI (reference sequence). The CDR3 contains 13 residues. The V end lost 6 bases, the J end lost 4 bases, and 12 bases lay between the germline ends.

The CDR3 loop is CASSSPGQGPTEAFF. CDR3 nucleotides: TGTGCCAGCAGCTCTCCGGGACAGGGACCCACTGAAGCTTTCTTT. V usage is TRBV5-4 and J usage is TRBJ1-1; TRBD1 matches 9 bases. From germline, CDR1 is SGHNT and CDR2 YYREEE (reference sequence). Unmatched junction bases numbered 7, after V lost 3 bases and J lost 4 bases. This CDR3 has 15 amino acids.

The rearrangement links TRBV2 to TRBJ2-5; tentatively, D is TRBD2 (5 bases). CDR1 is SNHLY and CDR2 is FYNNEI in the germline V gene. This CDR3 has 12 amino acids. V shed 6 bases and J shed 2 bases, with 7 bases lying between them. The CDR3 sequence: CASRLEQETQYF. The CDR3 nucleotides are TGTGCCAGCAGACTAGAGCAAGAGACCCAGTACTTC.

The CDR3 DNA is TGTGCCAGCAGCGCTGCGGGGGTGAAAAACATTCAGTACTTC. This translates into CASSAAGVKNIQYF. J is TRBJ2-4 and V is TRBV11-1; 7 bases agree with TRBD2. Germline CDR1 is SGHAT and CDR2 is FQDESV (reference sequence). The V segment lost 5 bases and the J segment 4 bases; nucleotides outside the gene matches: 5. This CDR3 has 14 residues.

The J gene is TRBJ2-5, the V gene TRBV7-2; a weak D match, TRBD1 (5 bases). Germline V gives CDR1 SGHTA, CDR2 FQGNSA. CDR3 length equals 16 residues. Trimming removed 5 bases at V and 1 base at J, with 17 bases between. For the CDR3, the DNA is TGTGCCAGCAGCCAAAGATTCGACAGCCTCCAAGAGACCCAGTACTTC. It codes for CASSQRFDSLQETQYF. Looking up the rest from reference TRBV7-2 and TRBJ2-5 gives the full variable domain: GAGVSQSPSNKVTEKGKDVELRCDPISGHTALYWYRQSLGQGLEFLIYFQGNSAPDKSGLPSDRFSAERTGGSVSTLTIQRTQQEDSAVYLCASSQRFDSLQETQYFGPGTRLLVL.

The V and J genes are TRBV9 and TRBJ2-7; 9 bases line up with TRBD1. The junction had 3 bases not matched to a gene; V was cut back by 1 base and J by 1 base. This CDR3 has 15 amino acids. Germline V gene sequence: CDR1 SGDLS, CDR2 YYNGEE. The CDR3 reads CASSVTDRGSYEQYF. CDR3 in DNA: TGTGCCAGCAGCGTAACGGACAGGGGATCCTACGAGCAGTACTTC.

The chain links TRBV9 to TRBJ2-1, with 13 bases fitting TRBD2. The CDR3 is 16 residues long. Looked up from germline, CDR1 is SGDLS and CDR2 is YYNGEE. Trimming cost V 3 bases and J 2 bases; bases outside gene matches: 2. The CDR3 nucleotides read TGTGCCAGCAGCGCGGGGACTAGCGGGACCTACAATGAGCAGTTCTTC. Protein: CASSAGTSGTYNEQFF.

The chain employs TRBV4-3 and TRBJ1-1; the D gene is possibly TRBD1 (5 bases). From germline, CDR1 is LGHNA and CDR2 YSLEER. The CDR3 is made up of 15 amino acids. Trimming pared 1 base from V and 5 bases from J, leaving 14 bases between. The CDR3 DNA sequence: TGCGCCAGCAGCCAAGGACTTTCTCAGGGAACTGAAGCTTTCTTT. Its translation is CASSQGLSQGTEAFF.

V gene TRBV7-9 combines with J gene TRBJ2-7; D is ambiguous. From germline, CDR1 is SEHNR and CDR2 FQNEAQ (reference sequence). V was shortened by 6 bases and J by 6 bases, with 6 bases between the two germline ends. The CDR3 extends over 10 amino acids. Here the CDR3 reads CASSSGEQYF. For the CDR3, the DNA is TGTGCCAGCAGTTCGGGCGAGCAGTACTTC.

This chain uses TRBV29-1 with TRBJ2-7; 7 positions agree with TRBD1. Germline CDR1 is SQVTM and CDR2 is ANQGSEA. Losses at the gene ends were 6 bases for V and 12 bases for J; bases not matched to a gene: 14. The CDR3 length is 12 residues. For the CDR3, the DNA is TGCAGCGTGAGACAGGGATCGGGCAGTTTGTACTTC. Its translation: CSVRQGSGSLYF.